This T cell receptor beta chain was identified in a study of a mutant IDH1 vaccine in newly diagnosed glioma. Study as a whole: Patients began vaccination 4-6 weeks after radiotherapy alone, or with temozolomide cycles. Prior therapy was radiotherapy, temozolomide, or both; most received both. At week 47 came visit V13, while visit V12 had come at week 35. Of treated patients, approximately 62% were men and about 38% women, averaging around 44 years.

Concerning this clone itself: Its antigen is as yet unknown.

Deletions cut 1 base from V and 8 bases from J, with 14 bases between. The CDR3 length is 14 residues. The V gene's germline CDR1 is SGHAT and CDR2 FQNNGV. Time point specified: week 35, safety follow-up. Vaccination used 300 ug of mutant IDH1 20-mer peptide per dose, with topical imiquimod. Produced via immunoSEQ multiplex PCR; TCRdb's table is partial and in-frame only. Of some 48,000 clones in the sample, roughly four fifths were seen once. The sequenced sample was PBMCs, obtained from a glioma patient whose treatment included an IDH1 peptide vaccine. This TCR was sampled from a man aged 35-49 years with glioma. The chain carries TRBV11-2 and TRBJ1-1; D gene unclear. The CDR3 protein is CASSLGGRETEAFF. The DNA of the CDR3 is TGTGCCAGCAGCTTAGGAGGGCGCGAGACCGAAGCTTTCTTT.